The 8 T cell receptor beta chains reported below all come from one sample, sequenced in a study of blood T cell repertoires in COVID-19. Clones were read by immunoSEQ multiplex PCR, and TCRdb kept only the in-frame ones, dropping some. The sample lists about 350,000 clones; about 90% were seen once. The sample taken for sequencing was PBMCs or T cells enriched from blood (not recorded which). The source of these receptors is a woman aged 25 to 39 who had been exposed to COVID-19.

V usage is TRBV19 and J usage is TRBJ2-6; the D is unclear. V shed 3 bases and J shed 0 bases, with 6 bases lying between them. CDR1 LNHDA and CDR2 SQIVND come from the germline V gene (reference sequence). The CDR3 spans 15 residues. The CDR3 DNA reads TGTGCCAGTAGTATGGGCTCCTCTGGGGCCAACGTCCTGACTTTC. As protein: CASSMGSSGANVLTF.

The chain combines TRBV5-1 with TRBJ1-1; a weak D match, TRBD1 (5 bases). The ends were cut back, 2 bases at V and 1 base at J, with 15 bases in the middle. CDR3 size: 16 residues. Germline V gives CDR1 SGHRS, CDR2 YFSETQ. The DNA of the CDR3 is TGCGCCAGCAGCTTAGGGCTAGGCGGGGGGAACACTGAAGCTTTCTTT. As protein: CASSLGLGGGNTEAFF.

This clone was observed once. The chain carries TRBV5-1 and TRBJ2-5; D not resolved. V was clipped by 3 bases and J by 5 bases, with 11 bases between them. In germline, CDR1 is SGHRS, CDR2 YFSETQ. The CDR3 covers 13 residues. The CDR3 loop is CASSWSGTETQYF. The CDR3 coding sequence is TGCGCCAGCAGCTGGTCGGGTACGGAGACCCAGTACTTC. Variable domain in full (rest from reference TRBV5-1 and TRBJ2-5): KAGVTQTPRYLIKTRGQQVTLSCSPISGHRSVSWYQQTPGQGLQFLFEYFSETQRNKGNFPGRFSGRQFSNSRSEMNVSTLELGDSALYLCASSWSGTETQYFGPGTRLLVL.

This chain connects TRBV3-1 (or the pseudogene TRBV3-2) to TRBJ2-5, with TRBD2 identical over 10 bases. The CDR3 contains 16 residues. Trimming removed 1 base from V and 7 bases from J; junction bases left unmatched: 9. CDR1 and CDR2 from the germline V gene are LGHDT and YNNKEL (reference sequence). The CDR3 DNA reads TGTGCCAGCAGCCAAGGGACTAGCGGACCCCTAGGGACCCAGTACTTC. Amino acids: CASSQGTSGPLGTQYF.

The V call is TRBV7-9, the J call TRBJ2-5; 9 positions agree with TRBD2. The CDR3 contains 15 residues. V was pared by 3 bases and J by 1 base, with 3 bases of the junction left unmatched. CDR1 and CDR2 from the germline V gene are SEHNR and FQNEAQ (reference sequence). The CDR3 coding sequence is TGTGCCAGCAGCTTGTCTAGCGGGGCCCAAGAGACCCAGTACTTC. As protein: CASSLSSGAQETQYF.

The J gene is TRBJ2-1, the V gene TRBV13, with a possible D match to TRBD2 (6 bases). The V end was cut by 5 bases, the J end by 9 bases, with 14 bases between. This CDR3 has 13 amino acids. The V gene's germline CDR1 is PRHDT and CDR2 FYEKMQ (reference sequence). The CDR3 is CASSLRDFREQFF. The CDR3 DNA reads TGTGCCAGCAGCCTCCGGGACTTCCGTGAGCAGTTCTTC.

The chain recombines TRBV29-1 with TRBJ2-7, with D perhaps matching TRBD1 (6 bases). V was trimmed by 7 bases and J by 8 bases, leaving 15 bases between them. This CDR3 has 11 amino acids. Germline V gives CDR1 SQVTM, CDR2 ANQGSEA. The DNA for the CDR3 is TGCAGCGCTTTAGATGGACAGAAGCAGTACTTC. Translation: CSALDGQKQYF.

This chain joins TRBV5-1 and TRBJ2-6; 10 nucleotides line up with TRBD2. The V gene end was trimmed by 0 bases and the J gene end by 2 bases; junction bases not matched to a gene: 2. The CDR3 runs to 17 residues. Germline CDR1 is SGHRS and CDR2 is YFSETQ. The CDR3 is CASSLALAGAGANVLTF. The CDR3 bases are TGCGCCAGCAGCTTGGCCCTAGCGGGAGCTGGGGCCAACGTCCTGACTTTC.